This entry describes one T cell receptor (beta chain). The antigen is undetermined. At one end, the junction sequence differs from germline, possibly due to a read error. This CDR3 comprises 15 residues. Germline values: CDR1 SGHRS, CDR2 YFSETQ. Whoever was chosen for sequencing had shown CD8+CD57+ cell expansion by flow cytometry. All patients had severe acquired aplastic anemia. At blood sampling, none of the patients had yet received therapy. The data were taken from a study of CD8+CD57+ T cells in acquired aplastic anemia. Turning to the study itself: Isolated CD4+ and CD8+ cells, once sorted, yielded DNA averaging about 3.4 ug. Broader study findings: CD8+ Simpson's diversity in patients was not significantly different from that in controls.

Profiling that covered TCR beta VDJ and CDR3 relied on genomic DNA as its template. TCRdb reprocessed the reads with MiXCR, giving one entry per CDR3 protein. The sample shows around 500,000 distinct CDR3 sequences, more than 25% of them seen only once. The chain is built from TRBV5-1 and TRBJ1-2, with D uncertain. The sequence came from a human donor with aplastic anemia. The specimen was sorted CD4+, CD8+, or CD8+CD57+ T cells (not recorded which) from PBMCs. The CDR3 sequence: CARSLAGGITYGYTF. The CDR3 DNA is TGCGCCCGCAGCTTGGCCGGAGGGATTACCTATGGCTACACCTTC.